This section outlines one TCR beta chain sequence together with its context. Germline is not matched at one junction end, which may reflect a read error. This sample was included in a study of tumor-infiltrating lymphocytes in primary liver carcinoma. Priming with a constant-region primer yielded TCR beta cDNA from roughly 490 ng total RNA. Library construction for TCR beta comprised three nested multiplex PCR rounds performed with slightly modified ARM-PCR. Both of the initial two PCR rounds ran for nine to eleven cycles and employed TRBV1-TRBV30 forward primers alongside a C-beta reverse primer. MiXCR, run by TCRdb on the multiplex PCR reads, gives a single entry per CDR3 protein. The sample lists approximately 300,000 distinct CDR3 sequences; approximately 65% were seen once. Germline DNA was extracted too, while blood RNA derived from unsorted whole blood. The germline V gene encodes CDR1 MDHEN and CDR2 SYDVKM. The CDR3 runs 15 residues.

This sequence originates from a man aged 35-49 years with primary liver carcinoma and hepatitis B virus infection. The chain is built from TRBV28 and TRBJ2-1; 10 bases align to TRBD2. Sequencing input: peripheral blood. The CDR3 region has the DNA TGTGCCAACAGTCCAACTAGCGGGATAAACAATGAGCAGTTCTTC. This gives the protein CANSPTSGINNEQFF.